The 8 T cell receptor beta chains below come from one sample, sequenced in a study of T cells in Graves' hyperthyroidism and ophthalmopathy. The investigators amplified TCR beta CDR3 regions from RNA transcripts. HTBI primers were employed in a first-round RT-PCR of the TCR CDR3. MiXCR was run by TCRdb on the multiplex PCR reads, yielding one entry per CDR3 protein. This repertoire shows hundreds of thousands of distinct CDR3 sequences, roughly 14% found once; its top ten account for about 12%. Specimen: blood. These receptor sequences come from a man aged 18 to 30 with Graves' ophthalmopathy.

Written as DNA, the CDR3 is TGTGCCACCAGTTCTACCGGGGAGCTGTTTTTT. Encoded protein: CATSSTGELFF. The V gene is TRBV24-1, the J gene TRBJ2-2; D remains unclear. Trimming left V 6 bases short and J 5 bases short, with 3 bases between. Germline CDR1 KGHDR, CDR2 SFDVKD. The CDR3 sequence is 11 residues long.

This clonotype was counted a few times. This may be a read error, as it is one base from a much larger clone. The rearrangement joins TRBV6-1 to TRBJ1-2; 9 bases agree with TRBD1. J gave up 7 bases and V 7 bases, and 7 bases lay outside the gene matches. The CDR3 has 13 residues. Germline lookup yields CDR1 MNHNS and CDR2 SASEGT. This CDR3 reads CASTKDRGSGYTF. CDR3 DNA: TGTGCCAGCACTAAGGACAGGGGATCTGGCTACACCTTC.

This clonotype has more than one count but fewer than ten. This chain links TRBV7-9 with TRBJ2-1; 10 nucleotides match TRBD1. V trimming: 0 bases; J trimming: 8 bases; junction bases outside the gene matches: 7. This CDR3 comprises 16 residues. CDR1 is SEHNR and CDR2 is FQNEAQ in the germline V gene (reference sequence). This chain's CDR3 is CASSLAYGTGEYEQFF. The CDR3 DNA sequence: TGTGCCAGCAGCTTAGCGTACGGGACAGGGGAGTATGAGCAGTTCTTC.

This chain connects TRBV7-6 to TRBJ2-1; D is uncertain. Trimming removed 0 bases from V and 5 bases from J, with 5 bases in between. Germline V gives CDR1 SGHVS, CDR2 FNYEAQ. CDR3 length: 13 amino acids. The CDR3 nucleotides are TGTGCCAGCAGCTTAGCGCCCCACAATGAGCAGTTCTTC. As protein: CASSLAPHNEQFF. Supplemented by reference TRBV7-6 and TRBJ2-1, the full variable domain reads GAGVSQSPRYKVTKRGQDVALRCDPISGHVSLYWYRQALGQGPEFLTYFNYEAQQDKSGLPNDRFSAERPEGSISTLTIQRTEQRDSAMYRCASSLAPHNEQFFGPGTRLTVL.

The sample holds one count of this clonotype. The chain uses TRBV2 and TRBJ2-5, with 11 nucleotides matching TRBD2. The CDR3 sequence is 15 residues long. After removal of 6 bases from V and 6 bases from J, the junction contained 9 bases not matched to a gene. Looked up from germline, CDR1 is SNHLY and CDR2 is FYNNEI. CDR3 protein: CASRVSGREGKTQYF. The CDR3 DNA reads as TGTGCCAGCAGAGTTAGCGGGAGGGAAGGAAAGACCCAGTACTTC.

This clonotype was detected a few times. V gene TRBV13 combines with J gene TRBJ2-3; no clear D. The V and J ends lost 4 bases and 7 bases respectively, with 6 bases between them. The CDR3 totals 11 residues. CDR1 and CDR2 from the germline V gene are PRHDT and FYEKMQ (reference sequence). The CDR3 DNA sequence: TGTGCCAGCAGCTCAATGAATACGCAGTATTTT. It specifies CASSSMNTQYF.

The rearrangement uses TRBV13 and TRBJ2-3; D might be TRBD2 (6 bases). Germline V gene sequence: CDR1 PRHDT, CDR2 FYEKMQ (reference sequence). V was trimmed by 0 bases and J by 1 base, leaving 11 bases between them. The CDR3 contains 16 residues. This chain's CDR3 is CASSLGAGTRTDTQYF. DNA of the CDR3: TGTGCCAGCAGCTTAGGTGCGGGGACCCGCACAGATACGCAGTATTTT. The whole variable domain, remainder taken from reference TRBV13 and TRBJ2-3, is AAGVIQSPRHLIKEKRETATLKCYPIPRHDTVYWYQQGPGQDPQFLISFYEKMQSDKGSIPDRFSAQQFSDYHSELNMSSLELGDSALYFCASSLGAGTRTDTQYFGPGTRLTVL.

This clonotype was seen repeatedly, ten times or more. The rearrangement links TRBV7-8 to TRBJ2-7; D may be TRBD2 (6 bases). The CDR3 runs 13 residues. Germline CDR1 SGHVS, CDR2 FQNEAQ. Trimming took 5 bases from V and 5 from J, leaving 13 bases between them. The CDR3 loop is CASSPGLFHEQYF. The CDR3 region has the DNA TGTGCCAGCAGCCCGGGACTCTTCCACGAGCAGTACTTC.